This T cell receptor (beta chain) was observed in a study of blood T cells in healthy people across ages (dated by TCRdb to between 2014 and 2017). With regard to the full study: Template switching captured roughly one uniquely barcoded TCR beta cDNA molecule per two T cells in model experiments. For two donors (one aged 18 to 29 and one aged 80 or older), the study analyzed two additional independent replicas of 1 million unique cDNA reads from the same blood draw. Four age groups were formed from the donors: young (average approximately 15 years), middle-aged (approximately 40), aged (62) and long-lived (around 80). To avoid experimental bias, donors of different ages were randomly spread across the sequencing lanes. To track age-related changes in TCR beta repertoire diversity, the study relied on deep sequencing normalized with unique cDNA molecular identifiers.

Note on this clonotype: Its specific antigen is unknown. Per-nucleotide qualities are absent, and no much larger clonotype sits a single base away.

Library preparation used 5' RACE. Data came from an Illumina HiSeq 2500. The second PCR ran for about 6 to 12 cycles and used a J-beta primer mix along with a sample-barcoded 5' primer. Each TCR beta cDNA molecule received a unique molecular identifier from a template-switch 5' adaptor carrying 12 random nucleotides. Each sample yielded at least 2.5 million CDR3-containing paired-end reads. First-strand cDNA synthesis was performed from all RNA using the Mint cDNA synthesis kit, with priming by a TRBC-specific oligonucleotide. Following uracil-DNA glycosylase treatment, a first 18-cycle PCR with universal primers M1SS and BC2_uni_R was performed on all cDNA. As for the authors' bioinformatics: For normalization, 1 million high-quality reads were randomly selected from each sample, with every read carrying a distinct molecular identifier. Instead of being binned into consensus sequences, reads with shared molecular identifiers were discarded. MiTCR, with a Q25 quality threshold and the strictest error-elimination algorithm, was used for CDR3 identification, clonotype clustering and error correction. Lower-bound total TCR beta diversity was estimated with a nonparametric unseen species model using Euler transformation. TCRdb took the public reads, trimmed them with fastp at Q25, ran MiXCR for clone calling and kept in-frame beta chains. Identical CDR3 proteins give one entry, which carries the most common genes and DNA. TCRdb, not the authors, supplied the V and J calls. The sample records 1 million or so distinct CDR3 sequences, over 35% of which are singletons. The biggest ten clones account for about 19% of the sample.

Overall study outcomes, separate from this receptor: Observed TCR beta diversity per million T cells fell roughly linearly with age, and a significant reduction was already apparent by age approximately 40. The CMV infection status of donors was not known, potentially confounding age-related changes in expanded clonotypes. Since profiling was done on bulk unsorted PBMCs, naive and antigen-experienced compartments could not be conclusively compared. The percentage of naive T cells measured by flow cytometry correlated strongly with observed TCR beta diversity. The long-lived group showed more naive CD4+ T cells, fewer expanded clones and increased TCR diversity than the aged group, suggesting age selection. Total diversity estimates from one million sequenced T cells were considered lower bounds and underestimates.

CDR1 is given as DFQATT and CDR2 as SNEGSKA, both from the germline V gene (reference sequence). The CDR3 goes from the cysteine to the phenylalanine over 14 residues. Here the CDR3 DNA is all that survives: 42 bases in frame from base 1. The junction carries 13 bases between V and J, which are trimmed by 0 bases and 7 bases respectively. Donors were a few dozen systemically healthy Caucasian individuals from Russia aged 6 to 90 years. Around 10 milliliters of peripheral blood were collected from each donor into EDTA-treated Vacutainer tubes. Ficoll-Paque density-gradient centrifugation was used to isolate PBMCs, with at least 6 million obtained per sample. Trizol reagent was used to extract total RNA from PBMCs, with at least 6 micrograms per sample. For every donor, an aliquot of PBMCs went through flow cytometry to measure the percentages of naive CD45RAhigh/CD27high T cells.

The rearrangement joined TRBV20-1 to TRBJ2-4, with the D call perhaps TRBD1 or TRBD2, as 6 bases match in each case. The sequence was collected from a woman aged 55-70 years in good health. Source material: blood. The base sequence is TGCAGTGCTAGAGATTACAGGGAGGCGAACATTCAGTACTTC. Its coded protein is CSARDYREANIQYF.